This is a list of T cell receptor beta chains from one sample in a study of blood T cell repertoires in COVID-19. Produced via immunoSEQ multiplex PCR; TCRdb's table is partial and in-frame only. Of hundreds of thousands of clones in the sample, 86% were seen once. Material for sequencing was PBMCs or T cells enriched from blood (not recorded which). The receptors come from a woman in her twenties or thirties who had been exposed to COVID-19. The CDR3 runs from the conserved cysteine through the conserved F or W.

TRBV28,16,CASSSTSGGPTYEQYF
TRBV19,15,CASRVMQEGHYGYTF
TRBV27,16,CASSYNRGSYNSPLHF
TRBV3-1/TRBV3-2,14,CASSQDPGGYGYTF
TRBV12-3/TRBV12-4,13,CASSVQGAGGYTF
TRBV5-4,13,CASNQQGVVGYTF
TRBV5-5,15,CASSRVGPANEKLFF
TRBV15,16,CATSRKSRGSGQPQHF
TRBV9,15,CASSTTGGPYNEQFF
TRBV4-2,15,CASSQDTQRFHEQYF
TRBV7-2,18,CASSSTSGGQISTDTQYF
TRBV27,20,CASSSHTSGTGVGAVYGYTF
TRBV5-1,13,CASSLEQGYEQYF
TRBV9,14,CASSAQGASYGYTF
TRBV24-1,15,CATAGTGTANTEAFF
TRBV3-1/TRBV3-2,14,CASSQSHDPNTQYF
TRBV18,18,CASSPKPQAGSSTDTQYF
TRBV28,17,CASSLIRQGRSNQPQHF
TRBV19,14,CASTSTGGPNEQFF
TRBV5-1,13,CASSLVPGSEAFF
TRBV30,17,CAWSSKYRALSNQPQHF
TRBV27,12,CASSHSGYGYTF
TRBV3-1/TRBV3-2,14,CASSQRWTGDGYTF
TRBV30,17,CAWTTSYQRGGLNEQFF
TRBV20-1,15,CSASSRGATNEKLFF
TRBV2,15,CASSVSNRATDTQYF
TRBV30,13,CAWSVGGGARAFF
TRBV19,14,CASSGTANTGELFF
TRBV10-2,15,CASSENSLAKNIQYF
TRBV27,14,CASQTGVGHSPLHF
TRBV5-1,14,CASSLFAGANVLTF
TRBV4-2,16,CASSQENAVLNTEAFF
TRBV18,15,CASSLLTGGHNEQFF
TRBV24-1,15,CATSDPGTGNVEQYF
TRBV11-2,19,CASSPGGQTGGFSYNEQFF
TRBV6-5,16,CASSYSLPDRGTEAFF